This TCR beta chain was identified during a study of blood T cell repertoires in COVID-19. Background on the study: COVID-19 samples, acute and convalescent, were from the United States, Italy and Spain. T cells, B-cell-depleted T cells, or PBMCs supplied cDNA or gDNA.

Sequenced by immunoSEQ multiplex PCR; TCRdb stores in-frame clones only, minus some. The table includes just over 50,000 clones, roughly nine tenths detected once. This TCR derives from a human donor with active COVID-19. The donor label of this sample is uncertain. Material: peripheral blood.

This chain's CDR3 is CASSGTGGSGNTIYF. Here the CDR3 DNA reads TGTGCCAGCTCTGGGACAGGGGGTTCAGGAAACACCATATATTTT. The genes are TRBV6-5 and TRBJ1-3; 11 bases are shared with TRBD1. The germline gives CDR1 MNHEY, CDR2 SVGAGI. Trimming removed 8 bases from V and 4 bases from J; junction bases left unmatched: 7. This CDR3 contains 15 residues.